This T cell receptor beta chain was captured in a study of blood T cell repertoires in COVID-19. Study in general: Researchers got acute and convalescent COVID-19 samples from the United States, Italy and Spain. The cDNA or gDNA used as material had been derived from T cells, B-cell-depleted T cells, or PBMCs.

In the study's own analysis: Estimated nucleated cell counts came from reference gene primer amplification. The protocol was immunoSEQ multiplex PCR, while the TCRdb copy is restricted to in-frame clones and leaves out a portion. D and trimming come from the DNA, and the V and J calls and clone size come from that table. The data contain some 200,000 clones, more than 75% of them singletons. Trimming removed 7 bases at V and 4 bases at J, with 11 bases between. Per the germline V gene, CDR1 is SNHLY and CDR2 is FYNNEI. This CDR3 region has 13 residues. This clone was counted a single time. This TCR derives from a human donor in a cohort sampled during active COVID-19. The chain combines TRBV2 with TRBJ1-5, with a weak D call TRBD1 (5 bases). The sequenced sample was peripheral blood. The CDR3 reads CASNVGRNQPQHF. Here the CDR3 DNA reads TGTGCCAGCAATGTGGGGCGGAATCAGCCCCAGCATTTT.